The T cell receptor (beta chain) under discussion was sequenced for a study of spatial heterogeneity in lung cancer. Overall study: Consistent detection of more beta-chain than alpha-chain sequences was observed. More than 8.5 raw reads, on average, carried each unique TCR and UMI combination.

This clonotype showed up many times. The CDR3 totals 15 residues. Germline V gene data show CDR1 as SGHTA and CDR2 as FQGNSA. V gave up 1 base and J gave up 3 bases, with 12 bases separating them. MiXCR was run by TCRdb on the 5' RACE reads, yielding one entry per CDR3 protein. The data hold 10,000 to 15,000 distinct CDR3 sequences, with 3.5% to 4% observed a single time. Described time point: sample taken at primary tumor resection. J is TRBJ1-2 and V is TRBV7-2; D ambiguous. The clonotype originates from a male donor with early-stage non-small cell lung cancer. The source was PBMCs, collected at surgery. CDR3 in DNA: TGTGCCAGCAGCTTAGGGGGTGGGCGAGACTATGGCTACACCTTC. Encoded protein: CASSLGGGRDYGYTF.